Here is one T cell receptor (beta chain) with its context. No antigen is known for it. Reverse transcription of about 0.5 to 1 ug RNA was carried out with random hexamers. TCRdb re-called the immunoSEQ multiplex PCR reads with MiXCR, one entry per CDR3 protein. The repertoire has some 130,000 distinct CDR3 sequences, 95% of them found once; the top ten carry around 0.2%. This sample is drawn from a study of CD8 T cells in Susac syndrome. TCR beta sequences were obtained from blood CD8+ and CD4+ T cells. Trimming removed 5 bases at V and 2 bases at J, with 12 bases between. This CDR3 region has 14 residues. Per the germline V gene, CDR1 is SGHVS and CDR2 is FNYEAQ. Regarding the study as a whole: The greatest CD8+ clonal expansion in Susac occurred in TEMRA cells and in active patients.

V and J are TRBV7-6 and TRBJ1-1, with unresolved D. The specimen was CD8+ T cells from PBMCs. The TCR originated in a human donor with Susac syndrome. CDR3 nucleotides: TGTGCCAGCAGCGCTAGACTGACCAACACTGAAGCTTTCTTT. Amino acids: CASSARLTNTEAFF.